A single T cell receptor (beta chain) is shown here with its context. This clone has just a few counts. What this receptor recognizes is not known. No qualities accompany the bases; no much larger clone lies one base away. Counted from cysteine to phenylalanine, this CDR3 has 15 amino acids. CDR3 DNA is the only sequence kept; it has 45 bases, read in frame from the first base. From the germline V gene (reference sequence), CDR1 is SGHNT and CDR2 is YYREEE. Deletion took 4 bases off V and 0 bases off J, with a span of 11 bases between the germline ends. The cohort consisted of 600 to 750 healthy bone marrow donors. All cohort members were sampled while nominally healthy, although unrecorded immune exposures were likely present. The donor tested CMV seropositive, placing the donor among the roughly 300 seropositive members of the cohort. A peripheral blood sample was provided by each donor, and peripheral blood mononuclear cells were used for TCR beta sequencing. Genomic DNA was extracted from the blood cell samples with the Qiagen DNeasy Blood Extraction Kit.

The sample is drawn from a study of cytomegalovirus exposure and HLA in healthy donors (dated by TCRdb to 2016 to 2017). As for the study more broadly: In an earlier analysis of several hundred of the donors, about 260 Gb of sequence data and just under 120 million unique TCR beta sequences from about 190 million T cells were reported. An early release covering roughly 600 HLA-typed donors comprised approximately 300 gigabases of sequencing data and around 86 million unique TCR sequences. The genetic ancestry cluster associated with self-reported Caucasian donors included 65% to 90% of the 350 to 500 genotyped donors. The aim of the study was to test whether cataloging public T cell receptors could identify signatures of past pathogen exposure. The T cell repertoires of several hundred subjects were profiled by immunosequencing and related to cytomegalovirus serostatus. Along with the roughly 710-subject first cohort, a separate validation cohort of over 90 different subjects was used. The study combined high-throughput TCR immunosequencing, statistical association of individual TCRs with disease status, and machine learning to predict cytomegalovirus infection status. In a later analysis, previously published TCR beta repertoires from about 640 donors were re-analyzed and high-resolution HLA genotyping was added so that TCR occurrence patterns could be studied. In the later analysis, no new phenotypic data were used to find candidate immune exposures; instead, reliance was placed on TCR beta sequences and their occurrence across donors. An earlier analysis of about 600 of the donors used high-throughput TCR beta sequencing to judge whether each TCR beta V gene segment behaved as functional or pseudogenic. Donor age, sex, ethnicity and CMV serostatus were collected together with the repertoire data. A later genetic analysis took genome-wide SNP genotypes for about three fifths of the 666 donors and used that subset as a discovery cohort. All discovery cohort repertoires had been generated using a single sequencing platform. Both class I and class II loci were covered by HLA typing, at four-digit resolution. The number of typed donors differed by locus: about 620-640 for A, B, C, DRB1 and DQB1; some 500 for DQA1; 606 for DPA1; and roughly 450 for DPB1. Roughly 5 DR-DQ haplotypes were handled as single units for association and clustering, since linkage in the cohort was strong. Among roughly 400 genotyped donors of the cohort, an average of roughly 230,000 unique TCR beta nucleotide sequences was sequenced per donor, of which 15% to 20% were non-productive.

General findings and caveats noted by the study authors: The classifier was reported to diagnose cytomegalovirus status with high specificity and sensitivity in both the original and validation cohorts. Several of the top co-occurrence clusters appeared to be linked to parvovirus B19, influenza, CMV and Epstein-Barr virus, according to a later analysis. Because HLA typing was missing for some donors at each locus, association tests included only the typed subset. The study gave a list of about 150 TCR beta chains associated with cytomegalovirus. Broadly in line with IMGT annotations, most TCR beta V segments showed up in productive rearrangements about 87% or about 30% of the time in an earlier analysis of approximately 600 of the donors. A further reported finding was that TCR beta sequences accurately predicted the HLA-A and HLA-B alleles for most subjects in the first cohort. The cohort was sequenced for TCR beta chains only, and without alpha or paired-chain data the features that could be detected were limited. At a false discovery rate of 0.05, a later analysis linked 15,000 to 20,000 TCR beta sequences to specific HLA alleles. Compared with the roughly 710-donor mean, donors in an Asian-associated ancestry cluster had fewer N-insertions in productive TCRs, according to a later genetic analysis. In a later analysis, HLA-associated TCR beta chains were found to be more clonally expanded and to have lower generation probabilities than equally common non-associated chains. An association between a missense DCLRE1C variant and V-gene and J-gene trimming of TCR beta chains was found in a later genetic analysis and replicated in an independent cohort. In vitro tests confirmed that a few of the cytomegalovirus-associated TCR beta chains recognize cytomegalovirus antigens. A later analysis found that TCR association rates varied across HLA loci, with DRB1 alleles showing the most associated TCRs and HLA-C alleles the fewest. A later analysis found that most CMV-associated TCR beta chains appeared HLA-restricted, with HLA associations seemingly driven largely by CMV exposure. Across donors, most TCR sequences were observed very rarely, whereas some public TCRs were present in many individuals. The presence/absence analyses assumed that sequencing depth was roughly uniform across donors, and that assumption may not be true. When HLA alleles, especially DR and DQ, strongly co-occurred, TCR associations were difficult to assign to individual alleles. The authors suggested that the approach could potentially be generalized to other disease states and immunological phenotypes. Linkage disequilibrium might explain the correlated functional status among segregating V segments, but an unknown experimental factor could not be excluded. The sequencing pipeline was judged likely to have produced a cluster of highly shared sequence variants as a technical artifact. The 87-base-pair reads could not distinguish some IMGT-functional V segments, including TRBV6-2 and TRBV6-3, so those segments were excluded. Because counts were too low, roughly 16 rarely observed V segments, including chromosome 9 orphons, were left out of the earlier analysis of a few hundred of the donors. Immune exposure information for the cohort was limited to CMV serostatus.

The method behind the library was the immunoSEQ multiplex PCR assay. For the multiplex PCR, a mixture combining 60 forward primers for TCR Vbeta segments and 13 reverse primers for TCR Jbeta segments was used. The CDR3 region of rearranged TCR beta genes was amplified from genomic DNA with a multiplex PCR assay. The amplified TCR beta libraries were sequenced on the Illumina HiSeq System as 87-base-pair reads. Concerning the study's data processing: A later analysis tallied some 79 million unique TCR beta chains across the 600 to 700 repertoires, and some 10 million of those chains were shared by two or more donors. To remove PCR and sequencing errors, raw reads were error-corrected and collapsed into unique sequences using a nearest-neighbor algorithm that merged closely related sequences. To assign V, D and J gene segments, CDR3 sequences were aligned to IMGT reference sequences. For a sequence to be retained, at least a six-nucleotide match to both a V gene segment and a J gene segment was required. A rearrangement was called productive if the CDR3 had no stop codons and remained in frame with V and J, and every other rearrangement was called non-productive. CDR3 was defined by IMGT convention, running from the second conserved V-encoded cysteine to the conserved J-encoded phenylalanine. The earlier analysis of about 620 of the donors excluded sequences that lacked an unambiguous match to a single V gene segment. An earlier analysis of just under 600 of the donors called V segments functional above 56.7% productive rearrangements and segregating when the between-donor standard deviation exceeded 5%. A statistical classification framework was built to diagnose cytomegalovirus status from the catalog of TCR beta chain sequences. In a later analysis, TCR nucleotide sequences were compared against IMGT/GENE-DB human TR gene sequences so that V and J genes could be assigned. A later analysis assigned CDR3 sequences and most-parsimonious VDJ recombination scenarios with the TCRdist pipeline. In a later analysis, every TCR beta chain was defined by the combination of its CDR3 amino acid sequence and its V-gene family, and reads without a unique V-gene family were dropped. To address suspected cross-contamination and a sequencing artifact, a later analysis removed a few hundred highly shared, low-generation-probability nucleotide sequences. For each public chain, a later analysis derived a clonal expansion index from normalized ranks of inferred template counts within each repertoire. A later analysis computed generation probabilities with a VDJ recombination model fitted to out-of-frame rearrangements, and checked the results against IGoR. Hypergeometric tests were used in a later analysis to score TCR-TCR, TCR-HLA and TCR-CMV co-occurrence, with a repertoire-size bias correction applied to the TCR pairs. A later analysis estimated false discovery rates by permuting HLA or CMV assignments 20 times. A later analysis grouped co-occurring TCRs with DBSCAN, adding TCRdist sequence similarity when clustering within HLA-allele-positive subsets. Co-occurrence clustering excluded repertoires with fewer than 30,000 or more than 120,000 public chains, plus five with anomalous nucleotide sharing. TCRdb's version of the immuneACCESS table is confined to in-frame rearrangements and falls short of the full clone set. An unresolved V gene accounts for under half of the shortfall where checked; the remainder is of unknown origin. D and trimming come from the DNA, and the V and J calls and clone size come from that table. For this sample the table gives under 200,000 clones, of which approximately 75% were detected only once. More than 3.5% of the sample belongs to the ten largest clones.

The chain is encoded by TRBV5-4 joined to TRBJ1-3, with a weak D call of TRBD1 (5 bases match). The TCR comes from a man aged 30-40 years in good health and CMV-seropositive. Sequences were obtained from PBMCs. The bases are TGTGCCAGCAGCGGGGCCCCGATCTCTGGAAACACCATATATTTT. Its translation is CASSGAPISGNTIYF.